The 18 T cell receptor beta chains in this list originate from one sample, sequenced in a study of cytomegalovirus exposure and HLA in healthy donors. Primers for the PCR totalled 60 Vbeta and 13 Jbeta. Using immunoSEQ multiplex PCR, the repertoire was profiled, and TCRdb retains in-frame clones only, with some absent. The sample holds about 160,000 clones, approximately 70% seen once. Sequenced input: PBMCs. Receptors were obtained from a man between 40 and 49 years old in good health and CMV-seropositive.

The rearrangement uses TRBV27 and TRBJ1-3, with D maybe TRBD1 (6 bases). Germline lookup yields CDR1 MNHEY and CDR2 SMNVEV (reference sequence). CDR3 length equals 17 residues. Trimming pared 0 bases from V and 0 bases from J, leaving 12 bases between. This CDR3 reads CASSLSWTASSGNTIYF. CDR3 DNA sequence: TGTGCCAGCAGTTTATCCTGGACAGCCAGCTCTGGAAACACCATATATTTT.

The chain uses TRBV30 and TRBJ1-3, with a weak D call TRBD1 (5 bases). The CDR3 consists of 14 residues. Germline CDR1 is GTSNPN and CDR2 is SVGIG (reference sequence). V was pared by 0 bases and J by 7 bases, with 13 bases between. CDR3 protein: CAWSVGGSVNTIYF. CDR3 bases: TGTGCCTGGAGTGTTGGGGGGAGCGTGAACACCATATATTTT. The variable domain in full, with the rest retrieved from reference TRBV30 and TRBJ1-3, is SQTIHQWPATLVQPVGSPLSLECTVEGTSNPNLYWYRQAAGRGLQLLFYSVGIGQISSEVPQNLSASRPQDRQFILSSKKLLLSDSGFYLCAWSVGGSVNTIYFGEGSWLTVV.

The genes are TRBV27 and TRBJ1-2, with a possible D match to TRBD1 (6 bases). Germline lookup yields CDR1 MNHEY and CDR2 SMNVEV (reference sequence). The V end lost 6 bases, the J end lost 4 bases, and 12 bases lay between the germline ends. The CDR3 runs to 13 residues. This CDR3 reads CASSPGQSYGYTF. The CDR3 coding sequence is TGTGCCAGCAGCCCCGGACAGTCCTATGGCTACACCTTC.

The rearrangement links TRBV20-1 to TRBJ2-5; tentatively, D is TRBD1 (6 bases). Trimming pared 5 bases from V and 5 bases from J, leaving 9 bases between. Germline lookup yields CDR1 DFQATT and CDR2 SNEGSKA (reference sequence). The CDR3 covers 11 residues. CDR3 loop: CSAQGWETQYF. In nucleotides, the CDR3 is TGCAGTGCTCAGGGGTGGGAGACCCAGTACTTC.

This clone was seen a handful of times. The V gene is TRBV11-2, the J gene TRBJ1-6, with 8 bases matching TRBD1. CDR1 SGHAT and CDR2 FQNNGV come from the germline V gene. The CDR3 loop spans 14 amino acids. Unmatched junction bases numbered 3, after V lost 4 bases and J lost 7 bases. Written as DNA, the CDR3 is TGTGCCAGCAGCTCAAGACAGGGGAATTCACCCCTCCACTTT. Protein sequence: CASSSRQGNSPLHF.

The chain employs TRBV10-2 and TRBJ2-7, with 10 bases lining up with TRBD2. V was pared by 6 bases and J by 0 bases, with 5 bases of the junction left unmatched. The CDR3 contains 15 residues. CDR1 and CDR2 from the germline V gene are WSHSY and SAAADI. The CDR3 region is CASSSGGAVSYEQYF. The CDR3 DNA is TGCGCCAGCAGCAGCGGGGGGGCGGTCTCCTACGAGCAGTACTTC.

The V gene is TRBV5-1, the J gene TRBJ1-1, with D possibly matching TRBD1 (5 bases). The CDR3 covers 14 residues. V lost 3 bases and J 1 base, leaving 10 bases between the germline ends. The germline CDR1 and CDR2 sequences are SGHRS and YFSETQ. CDR3 DNA sequence: TGCGCCAGCAGCTCGGACACCACGAACACTGAAGCTTTCTTT. As protein: CASSSDTTNTEAFF.

The V gene is TRBV6-5, the J gene TRBJ2-7; tentative D call: TRBD2 (5 bases). V lost 5 bases and J 3 bases, leaving 11 bases between the germline ends. CDR3 length: 13 residues. Germline V gene sequence: CDR1 MNHEY, CDR2 SVGAGI. The CDR3 sequence: CASSPSAGYEQYF. CDR3 in DNA: TGTGCCAGCAGTCCCAGTGCGGGCTACGAGCAGTACTTC.

V is TRBV4-3 and J is TRBJ2-7, with unresolved D. The CDR3 length is 13 residues. Germline assignment: CDR1 LGHNA and CDR2 YSLEER. The ends were cut back, 0 bases at V and 3 bases at J, with 6 bases in the middle. This CDR3 is CASSQDIRYEQYF. CDR3 in DNA: TGCGCCAGCAGCCAAGATATCCGCTACGAGCAGTACTTC.

The chain carries TRBV6-1 and TRBJ1-2, with no clear D. The germline V gene encodes CDR1 MNHNS and CDR2 SASEGT. CDR3 length: 14 residues. The V and J ends lost 8 bases and 6 bases respectively, with 19 bases between them. Here the CDR3 DNA reads TGTGCCAGCCACACGGCGCGGCCGGCGAATGGCTACACCTTC. Its translation: CASHTARPANGYTF.

This clone was recorded a few times. J is TRBJ2-2 and V is TRBV29-1, with D possibly TRBD2 on 6 matching bases. Germline V gene lookup returns CDR1 SQVTM and CDR2 ANQGSEA. V lost 6 bases, J lost 4 bases, and 15 bases lay in between. There are 14 residues in the CDR3. CDR3: CSVVGTGLTGELFF. CDR3 nucleotide sequence: TGCAGCGTGGTGGGGACGGGACTCACCGGGGAGCTGTTTTTT.

The CDR3 protein is CASSEPRGTSGNTIYF. CDR3 sequence (DNA): TGTGCCAGCAGTGAACCCAGGGGGACCTCTGGAAACACCATATATTTT. The rearrangement joins TRBV6-1 to TRBJ1-3; 7 positions agree with TRBD1. The CDR3 sequence is 16 residues long. After removal of 2 bases from V and 0 bases from J, the junction contained 4 bases not matched to a gene. CDR1 and CDR2 from the germline V gene are MNHNS and SASEGT.

This chain joins TRBV6-1 and TRBJ1-6; a weak D match, TRBD1 (6 bases). This CDR3 region has 14 residues. Germline lookup yields CDR1 MNHNS and CDR2 SASEGT. The V end was cut by 1 base, the J end by 14 bases, with 15 bases between. CDR3 residues: CASSEDRARGALHF. The CDR3 coding sequence is TGTGCCAGCAGTGAAGACAGGGCTCGGGGGGCCCTCCACTTT.

The CDR3 nucleotides are TGTGCCAGCAGTTACTCAGGGGTGGGTCAGCCCCAGCATTTT. Its translation is CASSYSGVGQPQHF. This chain connects TRBV6-5 to TRBJ1-5; a possible D gene is TRBD1 (5 bases). V was cut by 0 bases and J by 6 bases, with 9 bases left in between. From germline, CDR1 is MNHEY and CDR2 SVGAGI. This CDR3 has 14 residues.

CDR3 residues: CASRRTGVLDTEAFF. Written as DNA, the CDR3 is TGTGCCAGCAGGCGAACAGGGGTTTTGGACACTGAAGCTTTCTTT. This chain joins TRBV6-1 and TRBJ1-1, with 7 nucleotides matching TRBD1. V lost 6 bases to trimming and J lost 3 bases; unmatched junction nucleotides: 10. The CDR3 contains 15 residues. Per germline, CDR1 MNHNS and CDR2 SASEGT.

The V gene is TRBV6-1, the J gene TRBJ2-7; tentative D call: TRBD1 (5 bases). The CDR3 sequence is 14 residues long. Germline assignment: CDR1 MNHNS and CDR2 SASEGT. The germline V and J ends were trimmed by 0 bases and 3 bases, with 9 bases remaining between them. Here the CDR3 DNA reads TGTGCCAGCAGTGAAGCAGGGGAAATCTACGAGCAGTACTTC. Amino acids: CASSEAGEIYEQYF.

The rearrangement uses TRBV7-6 and TRBJ1-1; the D gene is possibly TRBD1 (5 bases). Germline V CDR1 and CDR2: SGHVS, FNYEAQ. V lost 8 bases, J lost 1 base, and 14 bases lay in between. The CDR3 is 14 amino acids. The DNA for the CDR3 is TGTGCCAGCCGGGAGGGGCGGGGGAACACTGAAGCTTTCTTT. Its translation is CASREGRGNTEAFF.

The J gene is TRBJ2-7, the V gene TRBV25-1; D remains ambiguous. Trimming stripped 1 base from V and 6 bases from J, with 16 bases between. CDR1 is MGHDK, CDR2 SYGVNS, per germline. The CDR3 loop spans 15 amino acids. The CDR3 spells CASSEFGPNPLEQYF. The CDR3 DNA reads TGTGCCAGCAGTGAATTTGGCCCCAACCCTCTCGAGCAGTACTTC.